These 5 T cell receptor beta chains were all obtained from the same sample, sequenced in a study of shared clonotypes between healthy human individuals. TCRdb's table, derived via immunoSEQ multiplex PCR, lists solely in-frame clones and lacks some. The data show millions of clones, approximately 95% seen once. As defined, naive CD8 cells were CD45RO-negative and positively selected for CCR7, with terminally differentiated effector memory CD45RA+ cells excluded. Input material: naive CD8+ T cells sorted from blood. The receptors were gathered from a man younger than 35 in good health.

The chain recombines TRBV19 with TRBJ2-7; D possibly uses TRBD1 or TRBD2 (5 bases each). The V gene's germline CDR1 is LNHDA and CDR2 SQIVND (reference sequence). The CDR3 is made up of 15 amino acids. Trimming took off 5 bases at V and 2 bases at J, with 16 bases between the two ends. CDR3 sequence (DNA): TGTGCCAGTAGTGACTCGTGGGGGTTCGCCTACGAGCAGTACTTC. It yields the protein CASSDSWGFAYEQYF.

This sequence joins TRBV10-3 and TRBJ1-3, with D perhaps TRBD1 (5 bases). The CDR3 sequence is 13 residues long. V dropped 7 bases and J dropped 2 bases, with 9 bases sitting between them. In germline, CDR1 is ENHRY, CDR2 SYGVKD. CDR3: CAITTVTGNTIYF. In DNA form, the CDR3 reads TGTGCCATCACGACAGTTACTGGAAACACCATATATTTT.

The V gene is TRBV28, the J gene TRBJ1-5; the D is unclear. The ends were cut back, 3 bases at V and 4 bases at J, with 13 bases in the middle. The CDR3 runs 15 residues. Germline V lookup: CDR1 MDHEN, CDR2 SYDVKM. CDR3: CASSFRSDANQPQHF. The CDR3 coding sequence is TGTGCCAGCAGTTTTCGGTCGGACGCTAATCAGCCCCAGCATTTT.

For the CDR3, the DNA is TGTGCCAGCAGCCAAGTGTTTTGGACAGGGGACATCCCTGAAGCTTTCTTT. Protein: CASSQVFWTGDIPEAFF. J is TRBJ1-1 and V is TRBV14; 9 bases match TRBD1. The V gene's germline CDR1 is SGHDN and CDR2 FVKESK. This CDR3 has 17 amino acids. J lost 6 bases, V lost 1 base, and 12 bases had no gene match.

The CDR3 region is CASSYVEGTGSGGYTF. The CDR3 nucleotides are TGTGCCAGCAGTTACGTGGAGGGCACCGGGAGCGGTGGCTACACCTTC. This chain joins TRBV6-5 and TRBJ1-2; D is ambiguous. Trimming left V 2 bases short and J 7 bases short, with 20 bases between. Germline CDR1 MNHEY, CDR2 SVGAGI. This CDR3 is 16 amino acids long.